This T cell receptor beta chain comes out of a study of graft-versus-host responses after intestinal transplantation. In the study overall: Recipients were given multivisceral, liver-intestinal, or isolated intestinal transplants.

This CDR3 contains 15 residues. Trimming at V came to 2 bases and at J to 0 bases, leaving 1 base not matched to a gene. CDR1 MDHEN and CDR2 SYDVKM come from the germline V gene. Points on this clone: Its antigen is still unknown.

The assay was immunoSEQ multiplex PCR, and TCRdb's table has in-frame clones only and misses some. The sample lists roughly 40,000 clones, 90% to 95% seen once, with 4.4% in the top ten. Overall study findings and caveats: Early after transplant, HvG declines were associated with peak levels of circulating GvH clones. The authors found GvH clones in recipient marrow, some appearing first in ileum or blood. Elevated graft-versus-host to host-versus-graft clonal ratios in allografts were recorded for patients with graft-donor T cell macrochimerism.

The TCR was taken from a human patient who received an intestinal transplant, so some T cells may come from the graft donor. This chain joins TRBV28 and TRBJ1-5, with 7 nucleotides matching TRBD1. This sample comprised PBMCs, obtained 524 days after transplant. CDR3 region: CASSLTGDSNQPQHF. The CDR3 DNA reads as TGTGCCAGCAGTTTAACAGGGGATAGCAATCAGCCCCAGCATTTT.